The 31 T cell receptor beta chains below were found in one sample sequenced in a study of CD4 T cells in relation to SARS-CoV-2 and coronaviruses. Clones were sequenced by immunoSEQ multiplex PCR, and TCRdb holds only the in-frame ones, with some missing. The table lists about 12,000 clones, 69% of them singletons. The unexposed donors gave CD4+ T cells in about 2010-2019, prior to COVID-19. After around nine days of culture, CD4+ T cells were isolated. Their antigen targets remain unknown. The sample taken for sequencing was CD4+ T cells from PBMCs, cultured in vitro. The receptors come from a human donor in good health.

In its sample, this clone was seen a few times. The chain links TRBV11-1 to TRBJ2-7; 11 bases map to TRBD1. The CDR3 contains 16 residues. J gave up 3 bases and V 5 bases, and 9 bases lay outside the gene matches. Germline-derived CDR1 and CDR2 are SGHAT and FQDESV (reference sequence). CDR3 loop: CASSRGGQGASYEQYF. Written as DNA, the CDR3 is TGTGCCAGCAGCCGGGGCGGACAGGGGGCAAGCTACGAGCAGTACTTC.

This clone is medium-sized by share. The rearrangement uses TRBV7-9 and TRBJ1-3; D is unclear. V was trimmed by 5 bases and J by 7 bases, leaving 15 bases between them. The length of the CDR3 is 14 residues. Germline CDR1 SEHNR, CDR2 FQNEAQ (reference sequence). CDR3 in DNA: TGTGCCAGCAGCGTGGGAACTTCGGCGAACACCATATATTTT. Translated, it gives CASSVGTSANTIYF.

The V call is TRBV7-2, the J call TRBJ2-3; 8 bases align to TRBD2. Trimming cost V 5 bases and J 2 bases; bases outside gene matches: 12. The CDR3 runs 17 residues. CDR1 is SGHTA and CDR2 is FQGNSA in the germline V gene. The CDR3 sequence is CASSRRGGGGPTDTQYF. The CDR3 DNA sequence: TGTGCCAGCAGCCGCCGAGGCGGCGGGGGGCCCACAGATACGCAGTATTTT.

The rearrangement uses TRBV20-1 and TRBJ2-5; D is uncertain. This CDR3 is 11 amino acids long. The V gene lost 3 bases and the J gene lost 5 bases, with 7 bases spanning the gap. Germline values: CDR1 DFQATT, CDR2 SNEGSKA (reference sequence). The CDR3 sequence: CSARGKETQYF. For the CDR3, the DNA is TGCAGTGCTAGGGGCAAGGAGACCCAGTACTTC.

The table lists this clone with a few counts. The CDR3 loop is CASSRPQGAAGNTIYF. CDR3 sequence (DNA): TGTGCCAGCAGCCGGCCTCAGGGGGCAGCTGGAAACACCATATATTTT. The chain has TRBV4-2 and TRBJ1-3, with 8 nucleotides matching TRBD1. This CDR3 region has 16 residues. From germline, CDR1 is LGHNA and CDR2 YNFKEQ. Trimming cost V 4 bases and J 2 bases; bases outside gene matches: 7.

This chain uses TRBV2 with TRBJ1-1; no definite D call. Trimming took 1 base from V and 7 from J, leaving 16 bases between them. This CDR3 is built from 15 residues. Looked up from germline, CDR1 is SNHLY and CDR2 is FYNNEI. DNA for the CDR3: TGTGCCAGCAGTGAAGTAGGAGTAAGCTGGTTTGAAGCTTTCTTT. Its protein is CASSEVGVSWFEAFF.

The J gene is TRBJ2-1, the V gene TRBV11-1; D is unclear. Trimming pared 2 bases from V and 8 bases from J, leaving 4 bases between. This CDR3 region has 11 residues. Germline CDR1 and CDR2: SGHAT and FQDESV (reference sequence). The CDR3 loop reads CASSLRDEQFF. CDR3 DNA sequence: TGTGCCAGCAGCTTAAGGGATGAGCAGTTCTTC.

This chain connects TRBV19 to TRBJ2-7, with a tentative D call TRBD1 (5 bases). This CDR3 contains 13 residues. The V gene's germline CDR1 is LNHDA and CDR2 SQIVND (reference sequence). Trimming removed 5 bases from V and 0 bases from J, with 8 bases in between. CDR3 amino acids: CASSVDSSYEQYF. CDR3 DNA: TGTGCCAGTAGTGTTGACAGCTCCTACGAGCAGTACTTC. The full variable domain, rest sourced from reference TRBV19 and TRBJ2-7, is DGGITQSPKYLFRKEGQNVTLSCEQNLNHDAMYWYRQDPGQGLRLIYYSQIVNDFQKGDIAEGYSVSREKKESFPLTVTSAQKNPTAFYLCASSVDSSYEQYFGPGTRLTVT.

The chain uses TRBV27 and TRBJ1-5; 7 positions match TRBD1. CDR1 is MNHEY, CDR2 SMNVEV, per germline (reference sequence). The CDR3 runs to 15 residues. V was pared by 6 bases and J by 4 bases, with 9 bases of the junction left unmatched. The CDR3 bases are TGTGCCAGCAGCCTACAGGGGCTGGTTAATCAGCCCCAGCATTTT. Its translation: CASSLQGLVNQPQHF.

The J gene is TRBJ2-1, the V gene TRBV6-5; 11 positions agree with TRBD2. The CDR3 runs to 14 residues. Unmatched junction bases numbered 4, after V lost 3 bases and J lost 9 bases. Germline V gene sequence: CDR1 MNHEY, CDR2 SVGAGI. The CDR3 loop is CASSYSGRDGEQFF. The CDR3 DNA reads TGTGCCAGCAGTTATAGCGGGAGGGACGGTGAGCAGTTCTTC.

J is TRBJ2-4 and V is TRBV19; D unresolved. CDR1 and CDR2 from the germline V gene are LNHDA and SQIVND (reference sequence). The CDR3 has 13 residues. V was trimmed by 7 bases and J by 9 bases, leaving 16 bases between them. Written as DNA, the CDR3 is TGTGCCAGTAACCCCGAAGACCATGGCATTCAGTACTTC. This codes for CASNPEDHGIQYF.

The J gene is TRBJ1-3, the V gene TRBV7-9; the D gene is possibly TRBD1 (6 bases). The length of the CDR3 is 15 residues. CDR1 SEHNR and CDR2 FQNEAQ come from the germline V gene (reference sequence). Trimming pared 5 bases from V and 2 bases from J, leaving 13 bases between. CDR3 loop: CASSLAQGTGNTIYF. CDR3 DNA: TGTGCCAGCAGCCTCGCACAGGGAACTGGAAACACCATATATTTT.

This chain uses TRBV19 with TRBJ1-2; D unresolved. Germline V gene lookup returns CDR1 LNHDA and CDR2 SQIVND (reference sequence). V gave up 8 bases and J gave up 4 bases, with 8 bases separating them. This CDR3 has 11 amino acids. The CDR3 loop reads CASSESYGYTF. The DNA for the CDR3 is TGTGCCAGTTCGGAGTCCTATGGCTACACCTTC.

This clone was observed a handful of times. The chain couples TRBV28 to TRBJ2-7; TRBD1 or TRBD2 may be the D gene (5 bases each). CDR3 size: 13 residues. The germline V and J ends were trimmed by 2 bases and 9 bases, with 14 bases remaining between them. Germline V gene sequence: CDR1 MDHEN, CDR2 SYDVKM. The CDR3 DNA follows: TGTGCCAGCAGTTTAAGTCAGATGGGACGGCAGTACTTC. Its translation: CASSLSQMGRQYF. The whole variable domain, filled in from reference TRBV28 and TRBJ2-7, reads DVKVTQSSRYLVKRTGEKVFLECVQDMDHENMFWYRQDPGLGLRLIYFSYDVKMKEKGDIPEGYSVSREKKERFSLILESASTNQTSMYLCASSLSQMGRQYFGPGTRLTVT.

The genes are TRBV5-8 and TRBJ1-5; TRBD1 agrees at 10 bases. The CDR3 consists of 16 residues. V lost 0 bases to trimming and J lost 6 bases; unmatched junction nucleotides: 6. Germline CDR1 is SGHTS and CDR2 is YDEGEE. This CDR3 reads CASSLGDRGLSQPQHF. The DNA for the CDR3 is TGTGCCAGCAGCTTGGGAGACAGGGGGCTGTCTCAGCCCCAGCATTTT.

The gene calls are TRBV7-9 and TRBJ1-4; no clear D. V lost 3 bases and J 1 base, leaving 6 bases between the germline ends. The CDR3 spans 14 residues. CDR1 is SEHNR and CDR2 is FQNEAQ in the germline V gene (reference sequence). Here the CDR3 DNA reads TGTGCCAGCAGCTTCCGAGGAACTAATGAAAAACTGTTTTTT. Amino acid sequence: CASSFRGTNEKLFF.

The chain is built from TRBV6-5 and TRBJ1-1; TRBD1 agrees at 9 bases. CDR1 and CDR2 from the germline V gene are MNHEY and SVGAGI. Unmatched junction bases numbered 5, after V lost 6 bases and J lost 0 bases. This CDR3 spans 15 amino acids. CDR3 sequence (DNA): TGTGCCAGCAGGTCACAGGGGGCTATGAACACTGAAGCTTTCTTT. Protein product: CASRSQGAMNTEAFF.

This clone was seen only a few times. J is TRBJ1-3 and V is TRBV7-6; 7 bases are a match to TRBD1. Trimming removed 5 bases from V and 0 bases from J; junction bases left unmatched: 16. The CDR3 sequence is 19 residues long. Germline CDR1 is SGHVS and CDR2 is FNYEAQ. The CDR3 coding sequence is TGTGCCAGCAGCCACCGAAGGGATAAAACAGGGGCCTCTGGAAACACCATATATTTT. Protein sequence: CASSHRRDKTGASGNTIYF.

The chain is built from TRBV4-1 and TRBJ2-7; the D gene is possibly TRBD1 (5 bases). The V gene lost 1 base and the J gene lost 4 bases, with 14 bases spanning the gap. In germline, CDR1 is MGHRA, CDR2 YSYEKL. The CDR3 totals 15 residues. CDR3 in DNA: TGCGCCAGCAGCCAAGTTGGTCAGGGCCCTTACGAGCAGTACTTC. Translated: CASSQVGQGPYEQYF.

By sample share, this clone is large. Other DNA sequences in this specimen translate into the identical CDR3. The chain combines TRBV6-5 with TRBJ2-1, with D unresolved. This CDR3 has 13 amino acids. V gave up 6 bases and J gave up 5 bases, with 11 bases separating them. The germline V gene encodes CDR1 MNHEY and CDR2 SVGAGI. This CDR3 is CASRVLANNEQFF. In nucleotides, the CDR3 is TGTGCCAGCAGAGTCTTGGCGAACAATGAGCAGTTCTTC.

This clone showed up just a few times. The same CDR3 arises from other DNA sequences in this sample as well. CDR3 coding DNA: TGTGCCAGCAGTTTTGGGGGGCCCTACGAGCAGTACTTC. This gives the protein CASSFGGPYEQYF. The rearrangement uses TRBV12-3 or TRBV12-4 and TRBJ2-7; D tentatively fits TRBD1 or TRBD2 (6 bases each). The germline V and J ends were trimmed by 3 bases and 2 bases, with 8 bases remaining between them. This CDR3 has 13 residues.

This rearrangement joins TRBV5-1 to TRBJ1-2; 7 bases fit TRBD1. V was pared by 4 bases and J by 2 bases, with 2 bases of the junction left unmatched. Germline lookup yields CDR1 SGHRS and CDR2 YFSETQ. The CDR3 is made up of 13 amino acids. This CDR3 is CASSPGQNYGYTF. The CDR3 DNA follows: TGCGCCAGCAGCCCGGGACAGAACTATGGCTACACCTTC. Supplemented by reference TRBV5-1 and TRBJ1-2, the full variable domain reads KAGVTQTPRYLIKTRGQQVTLSCSPISGHRSVSWYQQTPGQGLQFLFEYFSETQRNKGNFPGRFSGRQFSNSRSEMNVSTLELGDSALYLCASSPGQNYGYTFGSGTRLTVV.

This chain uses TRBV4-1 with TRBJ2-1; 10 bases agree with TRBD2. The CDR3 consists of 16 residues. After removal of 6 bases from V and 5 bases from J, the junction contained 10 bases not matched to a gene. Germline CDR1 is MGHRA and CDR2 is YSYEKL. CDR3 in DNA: TGCGCCAGCAGGGCGGTTAGCGGGAGGAAGGACAATGAGCAGTTCTTC. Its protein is CASRAVSGRKDNEQFF.

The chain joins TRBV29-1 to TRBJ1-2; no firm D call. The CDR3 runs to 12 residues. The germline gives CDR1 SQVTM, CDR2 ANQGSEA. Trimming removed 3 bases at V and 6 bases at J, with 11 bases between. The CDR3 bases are TGCAGCGTTGACAGGAGGAGGAATGGCTACACCTTC. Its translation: CSVDRRRNGYTF.

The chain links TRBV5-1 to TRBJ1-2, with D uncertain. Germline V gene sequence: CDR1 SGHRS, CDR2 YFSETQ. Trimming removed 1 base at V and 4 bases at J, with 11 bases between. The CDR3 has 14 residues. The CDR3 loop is CASSLSQASYGYTF. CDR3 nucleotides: TGCGCCAGCAGCTTGAGTCAGGCATCCTATGGCTACACCTTC.

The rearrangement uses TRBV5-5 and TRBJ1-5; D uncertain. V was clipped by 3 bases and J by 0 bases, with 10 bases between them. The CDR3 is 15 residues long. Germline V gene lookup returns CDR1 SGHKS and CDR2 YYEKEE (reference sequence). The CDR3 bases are TGTGCCAGCAGCTGGGCCGCTAATAGCAATCAGCCCCAGCATTTT. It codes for CASSWAANSNQPQHF.

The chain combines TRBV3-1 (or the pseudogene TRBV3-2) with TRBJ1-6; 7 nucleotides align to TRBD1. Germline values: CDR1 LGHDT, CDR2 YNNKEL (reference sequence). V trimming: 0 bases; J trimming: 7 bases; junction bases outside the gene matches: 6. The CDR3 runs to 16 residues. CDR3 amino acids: CASSQEVTGYNSPLHF. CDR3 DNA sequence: TGTGCCAGCAGCCAAGAGGTGACAGGGTACAATTCACCCCTCCACTTT.

CDR3 in DNA: TGTGCCAGCAGCCTCCAGGGGGTGAACACTGAAGCTTTCTTT. This codes for CASSLQGVNTEAFF. This chain joins TRBV25-1 and TRBJ1-1; the match to TRBD1 covers 7 bases. The CDR3 is made up of 14 amino acids. The V and J ends lost 6 bases and 0 bases, in that order; junction bases with no gene match: 4. CDR1 MGHDK and CDR2 SYGVNS come from the germline V gene.

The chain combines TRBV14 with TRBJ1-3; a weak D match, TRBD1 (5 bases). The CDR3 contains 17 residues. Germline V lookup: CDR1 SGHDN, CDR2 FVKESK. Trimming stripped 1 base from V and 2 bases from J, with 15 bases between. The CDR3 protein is CASSQGSGRAPGNTIYF. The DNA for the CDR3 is TGTGCCAGCAGCCAAGGATCCGGCAGGGCGCCTGGAAACACCATATATTTT.

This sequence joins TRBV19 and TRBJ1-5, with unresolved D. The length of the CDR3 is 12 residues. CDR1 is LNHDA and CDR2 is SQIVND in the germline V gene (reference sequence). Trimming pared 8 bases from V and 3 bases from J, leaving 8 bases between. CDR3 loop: CASEINNQPQHF. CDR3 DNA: TGTGCCAGTGAAATCAACAATCAGCCCCAGCATTTT.

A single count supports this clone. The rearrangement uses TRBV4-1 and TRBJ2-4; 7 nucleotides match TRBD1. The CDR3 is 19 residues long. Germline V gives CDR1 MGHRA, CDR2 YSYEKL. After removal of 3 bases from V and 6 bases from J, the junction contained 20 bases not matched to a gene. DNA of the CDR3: TGCGCCAGCAGCCAGTCAACAGGGGTTCTTTATGTGGGCGCAAACATTCAGTACTTC. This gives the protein CASSQSTGVLYVGANIQYF.